This TCR beta chain came from a study of shared clonotypes between healthy human individuals. Findings and limits, study-wide: Across four donors, naive CD4 shared 5% to 6%, naive CD8 3% to 3.5%, memory CD4 more than 2%, memory CD8 about 0.38%.

The germline V gene has CDR1 LNHNV and CDR2 YYDKDF (reference sequence). The CDR3 spans 15 residues. Trimming stripped 2 bases from V and 0 bases from J, with 10 bases between. Template for every sorted-subset replicate PCR totaled about 0.2 ug DNA, roughly 30,000 T cell genomes. As handled by the study authors: Without quality scores, immunoSEQ junctional reads could not be filtered like full-length reads. Sequenced by immunoSEQ multiplex PCR; TCRdb stores in-frame clones only, minus some. That table supplies the V and J calls and clone size; D and trimming were determined from the DNA. The table lists approximately 700,000 clones, 55% to 85% of them singletons. To note about this clone: As yet, its antigen is unknown.

The sequence came from a woman in her 30s in good health. Sequenced: memory CD4+ T cells sorted from blood. Subset of the sample: CD45RA-negative fraction. This rearrangement joins TRBV15 to TRBJ1-1; D remains ambiguous. CDR3 amino acids: CATSRLGNMNTEAFF. As DNA, the CDR3 is TGTGCCACCAGCAGACTCGGGAACATGAACACTGAAGCTTTCTTT.